Here is one T cell receptor beta chain with its context. Its specificity is not known. V was shortened by 3 bases and J by 3 bases, with 8 bases between the two germline ends. Germline V CDR1 and CDR2: SQVTM, ANQGSEA. The CDR3 runs to 13 residues. These data are taken from a study of post-analysis software for immune sequencing data. Libraries were made from TCR beta cDNA, and they carried unique molecular identifiers. Approximately 500,000 cDNA molecules were obtained per 1 to 10 million input T cells. TCRdb redid the calling of the PCR reads with MiXCR, one entry per CDR3 protein. The sample has fewer than 900,000 distinct CDR3 sequences, about 45% seen once. Findings and caveats of the study: Among roughly 5 TRBV segments more frequent in patients than controls were TRBV5-6, TRBV5-1 and TRBV20-1.

Material: blood. This receptor was taken from a girl aged 5 to 17 with multiple sclerosis. The chain employs TRBV29-1 and TRBJ2-2; TRBD2 is a possible D gene (5 bases). The CDR3 sequence: CSVDPGDTGELFF. In nucleotides, the CDR3 is TGCAGCGTTGACCCCGGGGACACCGGGGAGCTGTTTTTT.